This T cell receptor (beta chain) was sequenced during a study of cytomegalovirus exposure and HLA in healthy donors. The germline V gene has CDR1 MDHEN and CDR2 SYDVKM. V lost 3 bases to trimming and J lost 8 bases; unmatched junction nucleotides: 7. The length of the CDR3 is 16 residues. The assay was immunoSEQ multiplex PCR, and TCRdb's table has in-frame clones only and misses some. The sample yields 100,000 to 150,000 clones, approximately 88% seen once. The chain combines TRBV28 with TRBJ2-1; 13 positions agree with TRBD2. The source material was PBMCs. The clonotype was recovered from a woman in her late teens or twenties in good health and CMV-seronegative. CDR3 sequence: CASSFGGTSGIHEQFF. The CDR3 bases are TGTGCCAGCAGTTTTGGGGGGACTAGCGGGATTCATGAGCAGTTCTTC.